The next 26 T cell receptor beta chains were all read from a single sample in a study of CD8 T cells in Susac syndrome. The RNA, about 0.5 to 1 ug, was put through reverse transcription using random hexamers. TCRdb recomputed calls from the immunoSEQ multiplex PCR reads with MiXCR, one row per CDR3 protein. The data show more than 150,000 distinct CDR3 sequences, about 95% seen once. The source material was CD8+ T cells from PBMCs. The receptor source for this set is a human donor with multiple sclerosis.

This clonotype turned up a few times. The chain carries TRBV30 and TRBJ1-5; no firm D call. V was shortened by 1 base and J by 2 bases, with 6 bases between the two germline ends. Per germline, CDR1 GTSNPN and CDR2 SVGIG (reference sequence). This CDR3 comprises 13 residues. CDR3 bases: TGTGCCTGGAGTGATGGACGCAATCAGCCCCAGCATTTT. Its protein product is CAWSDGRNQPQHF.

This sequence joins TRBV9 and TRBJ2-1; D unclear. The germline CDR1 and CDR2 sequences are SGDLS and YYNGEE. Trimming pared 5 bases from V and 5 bases from J, leaving 8 bases between. The CDR3 is 12 amino acids. CDR3 DNA: TGTGCCAGCAGTGCTAGAGACAATGAGCAGTTCTTC. Its translation: CASSARDNEQFF.

The chain has TRBV3-1 and TRBJ2-1; 9 positions agree with TRBD2. This CDR3 region has 16 residues. Unmatched junction bases numbered 11, after V lost 4 bases and J lost 7 bases. The germline CDR1 and CDR2 sequences are LGHDT and YNNKEL (reference sequence). The CDR3 DNA reads as TGTGCCAGCAGCCGCCAGGGACTAGCCCAACTGAATGAGCAGTTCTTC. Encoded protein: CASSRQGLAQLNEQFF.

This sequence joins TRBV29-1 and TRBJ1-2, with 7 nucleotides matching TRBD1. There are 10 residues in the CDR3. Trimming removed 5 bases from V and 7 bases from J; junction bases left unmatched: 1. CDR1 and CDR2 from the germline V gene are SQVTM and ANQGSEA. CDR3 region: CSVPGGGYTF. DNA for the CDR3: TGCAGCGTTCCAGGGGGTGGCTACACCTTC.

The chain is built from TRBV3-1 and TRBJ2-1; 9 positions match TRBD1. The CDR3 has 12 residues. Trimming removed 9 bases from V and 8 bases from J; junction bases left unmatched: 5. CDR1 LGHDT and CDR2 YNNKEL come from the germline V gene (reference sequence). CDR3: CARGQGLYEQFF. The CDR3 DNA reads TGTGCCAGAGGACAGGGGTTGTATGAGCAGTTCTTC.

The chain carries TRBV29-1 and TRBJ2-5; D unclear. Trimming pared 6 bases from V and 1 base from J, leaving 12 bases between. CDR3 size: 13 residues. Germline CDR1 is SQVTM and CDR2 is ANQGSEA. This CDR3 is CSVKPEFQETQYF. CDR3 nucleotides: TGCAGCGTCAAGCCGGAGTTCCAAGAGACCCAGTACTTC. Based on the CDR3 plus reference TRBV29-1 and TRBJ2-5, the full variable domain is SAVISQKPSRDICQRGTSLTIQCQVDSQVTMMFWYRQQPGQSLTLIATANQGSEATYESGFVIDKFPISRPNLTFSTLTVSNMSPEDSSIYLCSVKPEFQETQYFGPGTRLLVL.

The gene calls are TRBV3-1 and TRBJ2-7, with 8 nucleotides matching TRBD1. V lost 4 bases and J lost 2; bases outside the gene matches: 4. This CDR3 region has 14 residues. Germline values: CDR1 LGHDT, CDR2 YNNKEL (reference sequence). The CDR3 sequence: CASSPPTGAYEQYF. For the CDR3, the DNA is TGTGCCAGCAGCCCGCCGACAGGGGCCTACGAGCAGTACTTC.

This clonotype was observed once. One end of the junction varies from germline; a read error may be responsible. The V gene is TRBV27, the J gene TRBJ1-1; D may be TRBD1 (6 bases). The CDR3 covers 13 residues. Germline-derived CDR1 and CDR2 are MNHEY and SMNVEV (reference sequence). The CDR3 nucleotides read TGTGCCTGCAGGGCAGGGGCACGGACTGAAGCTTTCTTT. Amino acid sequence: CACRAGARTEAFF.

This clonotype was picked up a small number of times. This rearrangement joins TRBV14 to TRBJ1-2; 10 nucleotides match TRBD1. Germline V gives CDR1 SGHDN, CDR2 FVKESK. CDR3 size: 14 residues. V trimming: 4 bases; J trimming: 6 bases; junction bases outside the gene matches: 5. In DNA form, the CDR3 reads TGTGCCAGCAGCCTGGGGACAGGGGCGGATGGCTACACCTTC. Protein sequence: CASSLGTGADGYTF.

The chain combines TRBV20-1 with TRBJ2-2; D is possibly TRBD1 (5 bases). Germline V CDR1 and CDR2: DFQATT, SNEGSKA (reference sequence). The CDR3 is 13 residues long. Trimming removed 5 bases at V and 7 bases at J, with 14 bases between. The CDR3 coding sequence is TGCAGTGCTCATGACGTGGGGCGCGGGGAGCTGTTTTTT. This gives the protein CSAHDVGRGELFF.

This clonotype was picked up one time. The V and J genes are TRBV7-8 and TRBJ2-3, with TRBD2 matching over 7 bases. CDR3 length equals 14 residues. Per the germline V gene, CDR1 is SGHVS and CDR2 is FQNEAQ. V gave up 7 bases and J gave up 3 bases; unmatched junction bases: 7. CDR3 bases: TGTGCCAGCACCCTCGGGGGGAGGACAGATACGCAGTATTTT. It yields the protein CASTLGGRTDTQYF.

The chain combines TRBV5-1 with TRBJ2-6; D is possibly TRBD1 (5 bases). CDR1 SGHRS and CDR2 YFSETQ come from the germline V gene. V dropped 3 bases and J dropped 2 bases, with 9 bases sitting between them. The CDR3 extends over 15 amino acids. CDR3 protein: CASSSRQTGANVLTF. CDR3 DNA: TGCGCCAGCAGCTCAAGACAGACTGGGGCCAACGTCCTGACTTTC.

The rearrangement joins TRBV14 to TRBJ2-3, with TRBD2 identical over 7 bases. CDR3 length equals 17 residues. Germline loops: CDR1 SGHDN, CDR2 FVKESK. Losses at the gene ends were 0 bases for V and 0 bases for J; bases not matched to a gene: 6. CDR3 in DNA: TGTGCCAGCAGCCAAGAGTGGGGAGGGCGAAGCACAGATACGCAGTATTTT. Translation: CASSQEWGGRSTDTQYF.

The gene calls are TRBV7-3 and TRBJ1-1; 11 bases are shared with TRBD1. Germline CDR1 SGHTA, CDR2 FQGTGA. The V and J ends lost 4 bases and 3 bases, in that order; junction bases with no gene match: 4. The CDR3 has 15 residues. CDR3 sequence reads: CASSWTGGTDTEAFF. DNA for the CDR3: TGTGCCAGCAGCTGGACAGGGGGCACCGACACTGAAGCTTTCTTT.

The chain combines TRBV7-9 with TRBJ2-7; D is perhaps TRBD1 (6 bases). There are 14 residues in the CDR3. V gave up 4 bases and J gave up 3 bases, with 13 bases separating them. Per germline, CDR1 SEHNR and CDR2 FQNEAQ (reference sequence). CDR3 sequence: CASSSTGLRYEQYF. The DNA of the CDR3 is TGTGCCAGCAGCTCGACAGGATTACGCTACGAGCAGTACTTC.

This chain connects TRBV7-9 to TRBJ2-1; D perhaps matches TRBD2 (6 bases). Trimming removed 8 bases at V and 4 bases at J, with 12 bases between. CDR1 and CDR2 (germline): SEHNR, FQNEAQ (reference sequence). The CDR3 loop spans 13 amino acids. DNA of the CDR3: TGTGCCAGCGGCGCGGGGACGTACAATGAGCAGTTCTTC. The encoded protein is CASGAGTYNEQFF.

The rearrangement links TRBV7-3 to TRBJ2-3; 11 bases are a match to TRBD2. V was clipped by 6 bases and J by 1 base; unmatched bases: 3. The CDR3 runs to 15 residues. Per germline, CDR1 SGHTA and CDR2 FQGTGA. The CDR3 DNA sequence: TGTGCCAGCAGTTTACTAGCGGGGGGCACAGATACGCAGTATTTT. It codes for CASSLLAGGTDTQYF.

The rearrangement joins TRBV30 to TRBJ1-1; D might be TRBD1 (5 bases). The CDR3 totals 14 residues. The germline V gene has CDR1 GTSNPN and CDR2 SVGIG (reference sequence). Trimming shortened V by 5 bases and J by 6 bases, and 19 bases separated the two germline ends. CDR3 protein: CAWGGRGAAPEAFF. In nucleotides, the CDR3 is TGTGCCTGGGGGGGACGAGGGGCCGCCCCTGAAGCTTTCTTT.

V usage is TRBV13 and J usage is TRBJ2-5; D is unclear. V shed 5 bases and J shed 3 bases, with 10 bases lying between them. Germline V gene sequence: CDR1 PRHDT, CDR2 FYEKMQ (reference sequence). The CDR3 covers 13 residues. The DNA of the CDR3 is TGTGCCAGCAGCCAGGTCGGAAAAGAGACCCAGTACTTC. The encoded protein is CASSQVGKETQYF.

The chain joins TRBV7-8 to TRBJ1-5; maybe TRBD1 (6 bases). V was clipped by 5 bases and J by 1 base, with 15 bases between them. The length of the CDR3 is 16 residues. CDR1 and CDR2 (germline): SGHVS, FQNEAQ. The CDR3 region has the DNA TGTGCCAGCAGCCGAGATCACAGGGAGAGCAATCAGCCCCAGCATTTT. Amino acid sequence: CASSRDHRESNQPQHF.

V usage is TRBV18 and J usage is TRBJ1-5, with D perhaps TRBD1 (6 bases). Looked up from germline, CDR1 is KGHSH and CDR2 is LQKENI. The CDR3 spans 13 residues. V lost 6 bases, J lost 7 bases, and 13 bases lay in between. DNA for the CDR3: TGTGCCAGCTCCTTCAAGGGGGGCCAGCCCCAGCATTTT. It is translated as CASSFKGGQPQHF.

The gene calls are TRBV2 and TRBJ1-5; 7 nucleotides line up with TRBD1. The CDR3 covers 16 residues. Germline CDR1 and CDR2: SNHLY and FYNNEI. Losses at the gene ends were 3 bases for V and 0 bases for J; bases not matched to a gene: 5. The CDR3 bases are TGTGCCAGCAGTGACCCGGGACAGAATAGCAATCAGCCCCAGCATTTT. This translates into CASSDPGQNSNQPQHF.

The gene calls are TRBV27 and TRBJ2-7; tentative D call: TRBD1 (5 bases). The CDR3 runs to 14 residues. Trimming cost V 2 bases and J 0 bases, with 8 bases left between them. The germline gives CDR1 MNHEY, CDR2 SMNVEV (reference sequence). The CDR3 bases are TGTGCCAGCAGTTTACAGGGATACTCCTACGAGCAGTACTTC. Amino acid sequence: CASSLQGYSYEQYF.

This chain links TRBV15 with TRBJ1-2; tentative D call: TRBD1 (5 bases). Between the trimmed V and J ends, which lost 0 bases and 10 bases, there was a span of 18 bases. Germline CDR1 and CDR2: LNHNV and YYDKDF (reference sequence). The CDR3 spans 15 residues. The CDR3 loop reads CATSRETRGRGPYTF. The DNA for the CDR3 is TGTGCCACCAGCAGAGAAACTAGAGGGAGGGGACCCTACACCTTC.

The chain couples TRBV27 to TRBJ1-4, with a possible D match to TRBD1 (6 bases). Germline V gene data show CDR1 as MNHEY and CDR2 as SMNVEV (reference sequence). CDR3 length: 14 residues. V gave up 6 bases and J gave up 4 bases, with 12 bases separating them. CDR3 residues: CASSRTAINEKLFF. The CDR3 nucleotides read TGTGCCAGCAGCCGGACAGCAATTAATGAAAAACTGTTTTTT.

The chain is built from TRBV20-1 and TRBJ2-7; 7 nucleotides match TRBD2. The CDR3 has 15 residues. V dropped 1 base and J dropped 0; count of bases not matched to a gene: 6. Germline assignment: CDR1 DFQATT and CDR2 SNEGSKA (reference sequence). CDR3 DNA: TGCAGTGCTAGAGCGGGGGGTTCCAGCTCCTACGAGCAGTACTTC. Translating gives CSARAGGSSSYEQYF.